This T cell receptor beta chain was captured in a study of T cell repertoires in cytomegalovirus infection. Study-level background: Both recently identified HLA-C-restricted and well-studied HLA-B-restricted CMV epitopes were used in the study. Public TCR beta signatures indicated both CMV infection and matching HLA type.

The V and J ends lost 6 bases and 5 bases respectively, with 17 bases between them. The CDR3 is made up of 15 amino acids. The table lists this clonotype with a few counts. Its antigen is unidentified. Whole-study results and caveats: CMV-specific TCR beta clonotypes restricted by HLA-C were the ones dominating the ex vivo response. Adding up the frequency of public TCR beta families identified people who carried CMV plus the relevant HLA.

TCRdb re-derived calls from the reads in MiXCR, one entry per CDR3 protein. The data contain about 830,000 distinct CDR3 sequences, roughly 33% of them singletons. The chain combines TRBV12-3 or TRBV12-4 with TRBJ1-5; a weak D match, TRBD1 (5 bases). The receptor's source is a human donor in good health (CMV status not recorded). Some clones in this sample may be carry-over from other donors' samples. The sequencing used cultured CD8+ T cells from PBMCs, collected from culture after CMV antigen stimulation. CDR3 protein: CASSIGWGGDQPQHF. The CDR3 coding sequence is TGTGCCAGCAGCATCGGCTGGGGGGGTGATCAGCCCCAGCATTTT.